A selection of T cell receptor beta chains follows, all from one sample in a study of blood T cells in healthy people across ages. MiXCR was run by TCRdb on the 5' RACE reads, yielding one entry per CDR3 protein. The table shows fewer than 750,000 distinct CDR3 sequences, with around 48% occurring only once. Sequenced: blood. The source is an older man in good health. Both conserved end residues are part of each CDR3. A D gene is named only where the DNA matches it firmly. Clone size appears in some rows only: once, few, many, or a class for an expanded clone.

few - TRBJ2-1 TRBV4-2 CASSQERLDDNEQFF TGTGCCAGCAGCCAAGAAAGGCTGGACGACAATGAGCAGTTCTTC
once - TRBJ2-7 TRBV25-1 CASSDLGREQYF TGTGCCAGCAGTGACCTAGGGCGCGAGCAGTACTTC
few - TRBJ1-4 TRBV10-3 CAISETGIATNEKLFF TGTGCCATCAGTGAGACGGGGATCGCGACTAATGAAAAACTGTTTTTT
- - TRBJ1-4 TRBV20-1 CSARFTGFPGEKLFF TGCAGTGCTAGATTTACGGGCTTCCCAGGTGAAAAACTGTTTTTT
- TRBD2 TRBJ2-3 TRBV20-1 CSASRPSGRTSTDTQYF TGCAGTGCTAGCCGACCTAGCGGGAGGACTAGCACAGATACGCAGTATTTT
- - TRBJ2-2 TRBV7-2 CASSLRTVNTGELFF TGTGCCAGCAGCTTGCGGACAGTGAACACCGGGGAGCTGTTTTTT
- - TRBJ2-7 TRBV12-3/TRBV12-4 CASRRQGSFYEQYF TGTGCCAGCAGGAGGCAGGGGAGTTTCTACGAGCAGTACTTC
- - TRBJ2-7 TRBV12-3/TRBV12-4 CASSSTSKGYEQYF TGTGCCAGCAGCTCAACTAGCAAGGGGTACGAGCAGTACTTC
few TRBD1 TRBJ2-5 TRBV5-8 CASSSGQTMEETQYF TGTGCCAGCAGCTCGGGACAGACAATGGAAGAGACCCAGTACTTC
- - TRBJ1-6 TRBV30 CAWTGAMESPLHF TGTGCCTGGACAGGGGCCATGGAGTCGCCCCTCCACTTT
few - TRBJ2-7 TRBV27 CASSPSGTTTYEQYF TGTGCCAGCAGTCCCTCGGGGACGACGACCTACGAGCAGTACTTC
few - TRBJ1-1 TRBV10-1 CASSGMDSPNTEAFF TGCGCCAGCAGTGGGATGGACAGCCCGAACACTGAAGCTTTCTTT
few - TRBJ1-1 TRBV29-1 CSAGTTEAFF TGCAGCGCTGGGACCACTGAAGCTTTCTTT
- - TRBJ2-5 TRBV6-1 CASSESGGQETQYF TGTGCCAGCAGTGAATCAGGGGGGCAAGAGACCCAGTACTTC
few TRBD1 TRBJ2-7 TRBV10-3 CAISWDRAYEQYF TGTGCCATCAGTTGGGACAGAGCCTACGAGCAGTACTTC
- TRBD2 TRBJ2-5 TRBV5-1 CASSLGLAGLAETQYF TGCGCCAGCAGCCTTGGCCTAGCGGGGTTGGCGGAGACCCAGTACTTC
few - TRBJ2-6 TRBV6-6 CASTTVLSGANVLTF TGTGCCAGCACCACCGTCTTATCTGGGGCCAACGTCCTGACTTTC
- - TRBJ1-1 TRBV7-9 CASSPGPTRTEAFF TGTGCCAGCAGCCCGGGACCCACGAGGACTGAAGCTTTCTTT
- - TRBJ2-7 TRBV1 CTSSQEGRGNAYEQYF TGCACCAGCAGCCAAGAAGGCAGGGGGAATGCCTACGAGCAGTACTTC
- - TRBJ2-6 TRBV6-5 CASSYSGGASGANVLTF TGTGCCAGCAGTTACAGTGGGGGGGCCTCTGGGGCCAACGTCCTGACTTTC
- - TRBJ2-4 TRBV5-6 CASSPSGMEEQYF TGTGCCAGCAGTCCATCAGGGATGGAAGAGCAGTACTTC
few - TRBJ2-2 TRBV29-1 CSVEWDAGELFF TGCAGCGTTGAGTGGGACGCCGGGGAGCTGTTTTTT
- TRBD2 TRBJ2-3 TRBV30 CAWLRTSGGTDTQYF TGTGCCTGGCTGAGGACTAGCGGGGGCACAGATACGCAGTATTTT
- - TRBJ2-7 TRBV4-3 CASSQGLNSYEQYF TGCGCCAGCAGCCAAGGTCTAAATTCCTACGAGCAGTACTTC
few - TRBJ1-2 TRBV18 CASSPDMRTENYGYTF TGTGCCAGCTCACCGGACATGCGGACGGAAAACTATGGCTACACCTTC
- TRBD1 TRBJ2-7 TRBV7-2 CASSSDLYRGEQYF TGTGCCAGCAGCTCCGACCTTTACAGGGGCGAGCAGTACTTC
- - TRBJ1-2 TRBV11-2 CASSLFVGGYTF TGTGCCAGCAGCTTATTTGTCGGAGGCTACACCTTC
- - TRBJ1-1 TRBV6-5 CASMGRGEAFF TGTGCCAGCATGGGCAGGGGTGAAGCTTTCTTT
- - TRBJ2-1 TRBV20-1 CSADFGATNEQFF TGCAGTGCTGATTTCGGGGCTACCAATGAGCAGTTCTTC
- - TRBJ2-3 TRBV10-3 CAISESPPTGASTDTQYF TGTGCCATCAGTGAGAGCCCCCCAACTGGAGCTAGCACAGATACGCAGTATTTT
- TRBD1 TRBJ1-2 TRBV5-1 CASSLADRGKGSSYGYTF TGCGCCAGCAGCTTGGCAGACAGGGGAAAAGGATCCTCCTATGGCTACACCTTC
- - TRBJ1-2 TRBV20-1 CSANAVQGYGYTF TGCAGTGCTAACGCAGTCCAAGGGTATGGCTACACCTTC
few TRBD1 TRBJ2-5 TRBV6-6 CASSLRGRMETQYF TGTGCCAGCAGTTTGAGGGGGCGAATGGAGACCCAGTACTTC
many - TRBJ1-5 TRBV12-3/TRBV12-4 CASSLSGGNQPQHF TGTGCCAGCAGCCTTTCTGGGGGGAACCAGCCCCAGCATTTT
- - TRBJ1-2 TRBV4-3 CASSQDLALYGYTF TGCGCCAGCAGCCAAGATCTCGCGCTCTATGGCTACACCTTC
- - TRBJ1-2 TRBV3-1 CASQGRRWYGYTF TGTGCCAGCCAGGGGAGAAGATGGTATGGCTACACCTTC